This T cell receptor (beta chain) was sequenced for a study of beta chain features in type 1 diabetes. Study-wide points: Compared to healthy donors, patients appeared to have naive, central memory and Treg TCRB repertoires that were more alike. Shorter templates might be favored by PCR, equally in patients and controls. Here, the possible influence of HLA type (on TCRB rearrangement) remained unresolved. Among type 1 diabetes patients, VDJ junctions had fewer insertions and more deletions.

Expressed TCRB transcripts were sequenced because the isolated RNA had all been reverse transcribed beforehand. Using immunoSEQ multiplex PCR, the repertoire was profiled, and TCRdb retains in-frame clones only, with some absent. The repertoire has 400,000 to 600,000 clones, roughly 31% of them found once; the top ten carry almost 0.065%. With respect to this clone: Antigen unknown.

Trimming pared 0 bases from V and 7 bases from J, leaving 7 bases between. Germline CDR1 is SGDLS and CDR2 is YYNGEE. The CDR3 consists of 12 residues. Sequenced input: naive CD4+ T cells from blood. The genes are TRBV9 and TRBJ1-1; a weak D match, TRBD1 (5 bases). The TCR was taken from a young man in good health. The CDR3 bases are TGTGCCAGCAGCGTAGGGGACGGTGAAGCTTTCTTT. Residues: CASSVGDGEAFF.